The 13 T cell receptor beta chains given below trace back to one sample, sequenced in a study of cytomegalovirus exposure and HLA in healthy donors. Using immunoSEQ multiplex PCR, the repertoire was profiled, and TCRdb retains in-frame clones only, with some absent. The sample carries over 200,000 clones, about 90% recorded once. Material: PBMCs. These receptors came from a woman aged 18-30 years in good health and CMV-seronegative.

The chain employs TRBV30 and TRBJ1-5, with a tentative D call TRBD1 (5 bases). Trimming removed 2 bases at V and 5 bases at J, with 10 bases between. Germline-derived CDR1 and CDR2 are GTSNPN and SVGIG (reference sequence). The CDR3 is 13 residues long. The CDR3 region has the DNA TGTGCCTGGAGTCTCAGGGACTATCAGCCCCAGCATTTT. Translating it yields CAWSLRDYQPQHF.

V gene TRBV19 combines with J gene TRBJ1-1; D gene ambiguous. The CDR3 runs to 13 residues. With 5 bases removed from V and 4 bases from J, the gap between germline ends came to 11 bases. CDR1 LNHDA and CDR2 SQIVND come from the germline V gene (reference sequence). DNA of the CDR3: TGTGCCAGTAGTGCGTTCGGCGGCACTGAAGCTTTCTTT. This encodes CASSAFGGTEAFF. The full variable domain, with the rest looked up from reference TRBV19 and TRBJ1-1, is DGGITQSPKYLFRKEGQNVTLSCEQNLNHDAMYWYRQDPGQGLRLIYYSQIVNDFQKGDIAEGYSVSREKKESFPLTVTSAQKNPTAFYLCASSAFGGTEAFFGQGTRLTVV.

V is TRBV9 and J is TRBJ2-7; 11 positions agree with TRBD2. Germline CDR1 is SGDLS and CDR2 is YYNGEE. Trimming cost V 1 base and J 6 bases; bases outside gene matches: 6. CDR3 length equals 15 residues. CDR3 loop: CASSVQGTSGTEQYF. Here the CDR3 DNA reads TGTGCCAGCAGCGTACAAGGGACTAGCGGAACCGAGCAGTACTTC.

The CDR3 coding sequence is TGTGCCAGCAGCTTAGGGCTCACCACCCTAGGGGGCGCGGGGCCCCAGCATTTT. Protein product: CASSLGLTTLGGAGPQHF. The J gene is TRBJ1-5, the V gene TRBV11-3; 7 bases line up with TRBD1. V was clipped by 1 base and J by 9 bases; unmatched bases: 18. CDR3 length: 18 residues. Looked up from germline, CDR1 is SGHNT and CDR2 is YENEEA.

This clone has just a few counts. Here the CDR3 reads CASSLPTSGSNEQYF. CDR3 DNA sequence: TGTGCCAGCAGCTTGCCGACTAGCGGGAGCAACGAGCAGTACTTC. The rearrangement links TRBV5-4 to TRBJ2-7; TRBD2 matches 12 bases. Germline CDR1 and CDR2: SGHNT and YYREEE (reference sequence). J gave up 5 bases and V 1 base, and 4 bases lay outside the gene matches. The CDR3 contains 15 residues.

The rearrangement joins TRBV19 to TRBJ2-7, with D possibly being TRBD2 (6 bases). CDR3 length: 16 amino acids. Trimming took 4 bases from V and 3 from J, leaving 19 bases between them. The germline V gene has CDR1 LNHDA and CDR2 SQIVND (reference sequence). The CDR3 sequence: CASSTLVEGGLYEQYF. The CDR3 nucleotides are TGTGCCAGTAGTACCCTCGTGGAGGGAGGTCTCTACGAGCAGTACTTC.

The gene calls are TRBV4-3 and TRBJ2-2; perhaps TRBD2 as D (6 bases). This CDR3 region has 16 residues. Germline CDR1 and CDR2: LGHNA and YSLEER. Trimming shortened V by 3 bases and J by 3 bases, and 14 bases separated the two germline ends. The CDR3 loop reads CASSQDYRGDTGELFF. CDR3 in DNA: TGCGCCAGCAGCCAGGACTATCGGGGTGACACCGGGGAGCTGTTTTTT.

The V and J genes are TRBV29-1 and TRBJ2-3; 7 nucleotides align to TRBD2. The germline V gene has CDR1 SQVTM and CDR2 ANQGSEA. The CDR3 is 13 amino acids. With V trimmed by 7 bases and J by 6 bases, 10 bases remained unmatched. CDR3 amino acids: CSAEREGDDTQYF. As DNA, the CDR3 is TGCAGCGCCGAGCGGGAAGGGGACGATACGCAGTATTTT.

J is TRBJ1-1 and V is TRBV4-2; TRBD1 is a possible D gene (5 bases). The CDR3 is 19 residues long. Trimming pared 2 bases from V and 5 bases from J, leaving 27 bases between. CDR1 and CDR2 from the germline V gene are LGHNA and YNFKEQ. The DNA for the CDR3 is TGTGCCAGCAGCCAAAGAACTGGGAGGACGGCCGTGCAGGGAACTGAAGCTTTCTTT. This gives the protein CASSQRTGRTAVQGTEAFF.

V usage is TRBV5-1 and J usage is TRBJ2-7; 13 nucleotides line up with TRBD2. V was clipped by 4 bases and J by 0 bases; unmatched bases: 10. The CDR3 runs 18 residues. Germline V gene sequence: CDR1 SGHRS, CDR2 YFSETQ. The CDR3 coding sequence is TGCGCCAGCAGCCGGACACTAGCGGGAGGGCTAATCTCCTACGAGCAGTACTTC. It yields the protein CASSRTLAGGLISYEQYF.

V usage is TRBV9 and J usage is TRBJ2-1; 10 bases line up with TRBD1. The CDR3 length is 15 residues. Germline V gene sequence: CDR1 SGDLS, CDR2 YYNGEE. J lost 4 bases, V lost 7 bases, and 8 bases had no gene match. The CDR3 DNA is TGTGCCAGCGACGACGGACAGGGGGTGTACAATGAGCAGTTCTTC. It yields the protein CASDDGQGVYNEQFF.

The CDR3 here is CSISGPGEFF. The CDR3 DNA sequence: TGCAGCATCTCCGGGCCGGGGGAGTTCTTC. The rearrangement uses TRBV29-1 and TRBJ2-1, with D possibly matching TRBD2 (6 bases). Trimming left V 8 bases short and J 14 bases short, with 16 bases between. Germline V gives CDR1 SQVTM, CDR2 ANQGSEA. This CDR3 has 10 residues.

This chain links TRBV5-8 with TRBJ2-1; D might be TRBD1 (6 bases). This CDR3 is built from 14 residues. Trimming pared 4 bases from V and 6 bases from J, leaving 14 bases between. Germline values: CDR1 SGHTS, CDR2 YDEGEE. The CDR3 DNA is TGTGCCAGCAGCGCCCGGGCCAGGGGCAATGAGCAGTTCTTC. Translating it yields CASSARARGNEQFF.